The clone carrying this T cell receptor beta chain was seen repeatedly, ten times or more. Its antigen is undetermined. These data originate in a study of T cells in Graves' hyperthyroidism and ophthalmopathy. Looking at the study overall: Prior to any treatment, at the point of initial diagnosis, peripheral blood was collected. Overall study results and limits: Among thyroid clonotypes expanded above 0.001, most also appeared in blood.

RNA transcripts provided the source from which TCR beta CDR3 regions were amplified. Using the HTBI primer set, a first-round RT-PCR was run on the TCR CDR3. TCRdb reanalysed the multiplex PCR reads using MiXCR and keeps one entry per CDR3 protein. The sample consists of hundreds of thousands of distinct CDR3 sequences, more than 20% of them appearing once. Exclusion criteria comprised uncontrolled infection, other autoimmune disease, pregnancy or lactation. Germline V gene data show CDR1 as DFQATT and CDR2 as SNEGSKA (reference sequence). The V gene lost 5 bases and the J gene lost 2 bases, with 13 bases spanning the gap. The CDR3 spans 14 residues.

V is TRBV20-1 and J is TRBJ1-5; possibly TRBD1 for D (5 bases). The source of this sequence is a woman between 40 and 50 years old with Graves' ophthalmopathy. Sequenced: blood. CDR3 DNA: TGCAGTGCTCGGGGGGTAGGGGGCAATCAGCCCCAGCATTTT. Encoded protein: CSARGVGGNQPQHF.